What follows describes a single T cell receptor beta chain. From the reads, TCRdb called clonotypes with MiXCR, one entry per CDR3 protein. The sample lists some 89,000 distinct CDR3 sequences, around a third occurring once. The germline V and J ends were trimmed by 9 bases and 7 bases, with 23 bases remaining between them. Germline V lookup: CDR1 SGHRS, CDR2 YFSETQ. This CDR3 spans 15 amino acids. The data are from a study of type 1 regulatory T cells. At the level of the study: T-allo10 is an in vitro-generated, Tr1-enriched CD4 T cell product specific for alloantigen.

What was sequenced was CD4+ T cells, either the whole sample or a sorted fraction (not recorded which). The chain uses TRBV5-1 and TRBJ2-1; TRBD2 might be the D (6 bases). This TCR came from a human donor in good health. The CDR3 here is CATAAGWGLGNEQFF. The CDR3 DNA follows: TGCGCCACCGCGGCGGGATGGGGGTTAGGGAATGAGCAGTTCTTC.